This entry describes one T cell receptor (beta chain). Its antigen remains unidentified. Both TRBC1 and TRBC2 were covered by a beta constant-region primer of two equimolar oligonucleotides. One entry per CDR3 protein, called by TCRdb with MiXCR from the UMI-ligation and nested PCR reads. The profile covers 100,000 or so distinct CDR3 sequences, with about 7% appearing a single time and around 1.7% taken by the ten largest. The data belong to a study of naive and memory T cell subsets. The CDR3 totals 14 residues. Trimming shortened V by 3 bases and J by 1 base, and 10 bases separated the two germline ends. CDR1 and CDR2 (germline): SGHNT, YENEEA. Study-level points and caveats: Over 85% of naive TCR sequences appeared only once, unlike memory subsets.

The rearrangement links TRBV11-3 to TRBJ2-7; D unresolved. The sample comprised central memory CD4+ T cells from blood. This sequence was found in a human donor in good health. CDR3 loop: CASSFNQDSYEQYF. The CDR3 nucleotides read TGTGCCAGCAGCTTTAATCAGGATTCCTACGAGCAGTACTTC.